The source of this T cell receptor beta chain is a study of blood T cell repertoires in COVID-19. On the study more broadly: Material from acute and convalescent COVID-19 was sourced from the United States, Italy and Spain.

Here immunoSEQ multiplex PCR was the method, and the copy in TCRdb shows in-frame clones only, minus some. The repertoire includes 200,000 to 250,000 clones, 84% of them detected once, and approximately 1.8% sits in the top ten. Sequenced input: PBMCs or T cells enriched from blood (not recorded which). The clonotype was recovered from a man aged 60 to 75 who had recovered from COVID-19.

CDR3 protein: CAPRGGGGYEQFF. The CDR3, as DNA: TGTGCCCCTCGGGGCGGGGGGGGCTATGAGCAGTTCTTC. The rearrangement joins TRBV5-8 to TRBJ2-1, with TRBD2 matching over 9 bases. The CDR3 loop spans 13 amino acids. The V gene end was trimmed by 10 bases and the J gene end by 8 bases; junction bases not matched to a gene: 10. Germline values: CDR1 SGHTS, CDR2 YDEGEE. The complete variable domain, with remaining parts taken from reference TRBV5-8 and TRBJ2-1, reads EAGVTQSPTHLIKTRGQQATLRCSPISGHTSVYWYQQALGLGLQFLLWYDEGEERNRGNFPPRFSGRQFPNYSSELNVNALELEDSALYLCAPRGGGGYEQFFGPGTRLTVL.